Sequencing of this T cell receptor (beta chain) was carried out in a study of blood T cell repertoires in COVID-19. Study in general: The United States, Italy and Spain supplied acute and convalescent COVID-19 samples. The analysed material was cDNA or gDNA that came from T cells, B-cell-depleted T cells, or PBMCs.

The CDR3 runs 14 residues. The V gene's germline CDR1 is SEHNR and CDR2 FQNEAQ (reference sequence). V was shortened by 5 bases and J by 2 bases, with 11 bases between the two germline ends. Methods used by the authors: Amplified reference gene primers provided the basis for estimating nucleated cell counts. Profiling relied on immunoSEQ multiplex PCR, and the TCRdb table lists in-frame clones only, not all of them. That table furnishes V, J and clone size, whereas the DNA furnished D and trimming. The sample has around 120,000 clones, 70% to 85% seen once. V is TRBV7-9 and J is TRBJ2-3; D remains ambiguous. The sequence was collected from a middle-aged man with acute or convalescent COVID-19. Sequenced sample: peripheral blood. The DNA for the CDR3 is TGTGCCAGCAGCCTCGGGTCGTTCACAGATACGCAGTATTTT. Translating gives CASSLGSFTDTQYF.